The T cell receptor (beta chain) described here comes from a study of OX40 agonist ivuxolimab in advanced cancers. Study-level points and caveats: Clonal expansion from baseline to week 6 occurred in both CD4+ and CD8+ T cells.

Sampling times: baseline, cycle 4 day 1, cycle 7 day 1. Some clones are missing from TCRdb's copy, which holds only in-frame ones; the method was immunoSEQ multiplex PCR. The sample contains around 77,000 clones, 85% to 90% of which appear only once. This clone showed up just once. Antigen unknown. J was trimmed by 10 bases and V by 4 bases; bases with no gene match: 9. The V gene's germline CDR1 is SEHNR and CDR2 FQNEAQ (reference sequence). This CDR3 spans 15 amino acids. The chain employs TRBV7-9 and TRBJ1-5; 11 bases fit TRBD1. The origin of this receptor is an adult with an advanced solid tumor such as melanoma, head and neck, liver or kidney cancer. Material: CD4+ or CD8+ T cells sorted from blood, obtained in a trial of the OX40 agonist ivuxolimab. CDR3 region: CASSSGQGGLEPQHF. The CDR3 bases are TGTGCCAGCAGCTCGGGACAGGGGGGGTTAGAACCCCAGCATTTT. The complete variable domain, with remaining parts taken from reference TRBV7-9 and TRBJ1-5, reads DTGVSQNPRHKITKRGQNVTFRCDPISEHNRLYWYRQTLGQGPEFLTYFQNEAQLEKSRLLSDRFSAERPKGSFSTLEIQRTEQGDSAMYLCASSSGQGGLEPQHFGDGTRLSIL.